The present T cell receptor beta chain was sequenced within a study of control samples from healthy donors and cancer patients. CDR1 MNHEY and CDR2 SVGAGI come from the germline V gene. The CDR3 loop spans 12 amino acids. Trimming took off 6 bases at V and 4 bases at J, with 9 bases between the two ends. Profiled with immunoSEQ multiplex PCR; TCRdb holds only in-frame clones, not every one. The sample has around 90,000 clones; approximately 81% are singletons. The material sequenced was blood. The receptor was isolated from a woman in her thirties or forties in good health. V is TRBV6-5 and J is TRBJ1-2; no reliable D call. CDR3 sequence reads: CASRGSSYGYTF. Written as DNA, the CDR3 is TGTGCCAGCAGGGGCTCTTCCTATGGCTACACCTTC.